The 20 T cell receptor beta chains given below trace back to one sample, sequenced in a study of vaccination effects on CD4 cells after COVID-19. The assay was immunoSEQ multiplex PCR, and TCRdb's table has in-frame clones only and misses some. The sample consists of roughly 60,000 clones, roughly 70% of them appearing once. No antigen has been identified for these receptors. Sequencing in the ViraFEST assay came after antigen-specific CD4+ T cells had been expanded with viral peptide pools, which were used to stimulate PBMC. Subsequent to a culture period of less than twelve days, CD4+ T cells were isolated. Vaccine recipients lacked prior SARS-CoV-2 infection and had negative nucleocapsid antibodies. The starting material was CD4+ T cells from PBMCs cultured with SARS-CoV-2 spike peptides, obtained before COVID-19 vaccination. The receptors stem from a human donor who received a COVID-19 vaccine.

J is TRBJ2-4 and V is TRBV4-3, with 15 nucleotides matching TRBD2. CDR3 length equals 21 residues. J was trimmed by 1 base and V by 0 bases; bases with no gene match: 10. Germline lookup yields CDR1 LGHNA and CDR2 YSLEER. The CDR3 here is CASSQDIGTSGGRAAKNIQYF. The CDR3 nucleotides read TGCGCCAGCAGCCAAGATATCGGGACTAGCGGGGGGCGGGCGGCCAAAAACATTCAGTACTTC.

CDR3: CASRPHLGSNGGNTIYF. CDR3 coding DNA: TGTGCCAGCAGACCCCACTTAGGGTCAAACGGTGGAAACACCATATATTTT. V and J are TRBV27 and TRBJ1-3; D gene uncertain. The V gene's germline CDR1 is MNHEY and CDR2 SMNVEV (reference sequence). The CDR3 length is 17 residues. With 6 bases removed from V and 3 bases from J, the gap between germline ends came to 21 bases.

This clone was recorded a few times. This chain joins TRBV19 and TRBJ2-7; 9 bases align to TRBD2. V lost 4 bases and J lost 5; bases outside the gene matches: 12. The germline CDR1 and CDR2 sequences are LNHDA and SQIVND (reference sequence). There are 16 residues in the CDR3. The CDR3 nucleotides read TGTGCCAGTAGTACCTTTCGTAGCGGGAGAAAGGACGAGCAGTACTTC. Translated, it gives CASSTFRSGRKDEQYF.

Only a few counts were recorded for this clone. This CDR3 reads CASSFGQGTEKLFF. In DNA form, the CDR3 reads TGTGCCAGCAGCTTCGGACAGGGGACTGAAAAACTGTTTTTT. The V and J genes are TRBV5-6 and TRBJ1-4; 9 bases fit TRBD1. This CDR3 has 14 amino acids. Germline CDR1 is SGHDT and CDR2 is YYEEEE. J was trimmed by 7 bases and V by 2 bases; bases with no gene match: 3.

The CDR3 loop reads CASREDRGGANVLTF. The CDR3 DNA follows: TGTGCCAGCAGAGAGGACAGGGGGGGGGCCAACGTCCTGACTTTC. V is TRBV7-8 and J is TRBJ2-6; 10 nucleotides match TRBD1. Germline CDR1 SGHVS, CDR2 FQNEAQ. The CDR3 loop spans 15 amino acids. The V and J ends lost 6 bases and 4 bases, in that order; junction bases with no gene match: 3.

This clone appeared once. J is TRBJ2-7 and V is TRBV5-1; TRBD1 aligns across 8 bases. V lost 4 bases, J lost 1 base, and 7 bases stayed unmatched. Germline-derived CDR1 and CDR2 are SGHRS and YFSETQ. There are 15 residues in the CDR3. The CDR3: CASSPRGRGSYEQYF. In DNA form, the CDR3 reads TGCGCCAGCAGCCCCAGGGGGCGAGGGTCCTACGAGCAGTACTTC.

The chain is built from TRBV9 and TRBJ2-3; 9 bases are shared with TRBD2. Germline CDR1 reads SGDLS; CDR2 reads YYNGEE. The CDR3 spans 15 residues. V dropped 2 bases and J dropped 2; count of bases not matched to a gene: 3. In DNA form, the CDR3 reads TGTGCCAGCAGCGTTAGCGGGGGATACACAGATACGCAGTATTTT. Protein: CASSVSGGYTDTQYF.

This clone appeared once. The CDR3 sequence: CASSWGQQDYGYTF. CDR3 sequence (DNA): TGTGCCAGCAGTTGGGGGCAACAAGACTATGGCTACACCTTC. This chain uses TRBV6-5 with TRBJ1-2, with a possible D match to TRBD1 (6 bases). V was clipped by 4 bases and J by 3 bases, with 12 bases between them. Germline V gives CDR1 MNHEY, CDR2 SVGAGI. CDR3 length: 14 amino acids.

V gene TRBV5-4 combines with J gene TRBJ1-4; 7 positions agree with TRBD1. The trim removed 3 bases at V and 7 bases at J, leaving 9 bases unmatched. The CDR3 has 15 amino acids. Per the germline V gene, CDR1 is SGHNT and CDR2 is YYREEE (reference sequence). For the CDR3, the DNA is TGTGCCAGCAGCTCCCGACAGGGATCGGGTGAAAAACTGTTTTTT. Protein product: CASSSRQGSGEKLFF.

This chain joins TRBV3-1 (or the pseudogene TRBV3-2) and TRBJ1-1; D might be TRBD1 (5 bases). The germline V and J ends were trimmed by 1 base and 3 bases, with 9 bases remaining between them. CDR1 is LGHDT and CDR2 is YNNKEL in the germline V gene (reference sequence). The CDR3 consists of 14 residues. DNA for the CDR3: TGTGCCAGCAGCCAAGTAGGCAGGGACACTGAAGCTTTCTTT. Its protein is CASSQVGRDTEAFF.

This chain connects TRBV7-6 to TRBJ1-2; 9 nucleotides agree with TRBD1. Germline-derived CDR1 and CDR2 are SGHVS and FNYEAQ. This CDR3 region has 15 residues. Trimming at V came to 6 bases and at J to 1 base, leaving 6 bases not matched to a gene. The CDR3 DNA follows: TGTGCCAGCAGTCCTGACAGGGGGAGTAACTATGGCTACACCTTC. Translating gives CASSPDRGSNYGYTF.

The V and J genes are TRBV7-9 and TRBJ2-1; D not certain. CDR1 and CDR2 from the germline V gene are SEHNR and FQNEAQ (reference sequence). This CDR3 comprises 14 residues. Trimming pared 1 base from V and 9 bases from J, leaving 13 bases between. This CDR3 is CASSLGAFWGEQFF. DNA for the CDR3: TGTGCCAGCAGCTTAGGGGCATTTTGGGGTGAGCAGTTCTTC.

The chain links TRBV6-5 to TRBJ2-7; TRBD2 is a possible D gene (6 bases). The CDR3 spans 14 residues. Germline CDR1 and CDR2: MNHEY and SVGAGI. The V end was cut by 7 bases, the J end by 4 bases, with 17 bases between. The CDR3 loop is CASTPGQGGYEQYF. Written as DNA, the CDR3 is TGTGCCAGCACCCCGGGGCAGGGAGGATACGAGCAGTACTTC.

The chain recombines TRBV19 with TRBJ1-4; D is unclear. The CDR3 loop spans 16 amino acids. CDR1 and CDR2 from the germline V gene are LNHDA and SQIVND (reference sequence). V was trimmed by 0 bases and J by 7 bases, leaving 15 bases between them. The CDR3 sequence is CASSIERVRIGEKLFF. In nucleotides, the CDR3 is TGTGCCAGTAGTATAGAAAGGGTTCGGATCGGTGAAAAACTGTTTTTT.

The chain carries TRBV7-9 and TRBJ2-3; D not certain. The CDR3 is 13 residues long. V lost 1 base to trimming and J lost 4 bases, with 6 bases between them. Germline V lookup: CDR1 SEHNR, CDR2 FQNEAQ (reference sequence). The chain's CDR3 is CASSLEVPDTQYF. The CDR3 DNA follows: TGTGCCAGCAGCTTAGAGGTCCCAGATACGCAGTATTTT.

The chain joins TRBV7-9 to TRBJ2-1; D is uncertain. Germline V gene lookup returns CDR1 SEHNR and CDR2 FQNEAQ (reference sequence). The CDR3 sequence is 14 residues long. Trimming left V 2 bases short and J 4 bases short, with 9 bases between. CDR3 loop: CASSLTAAYNEQFF. CDR3 sequence (DNA): TGTGCCAGCAGCTTAACGGCGGCATACAATGAGCAGTTCTTC.

This chain connects TRBV24-1 to TRBJ2-2; the D gene is possibly TRBD1 (6 bases). The V gene's germline CDR1 is KGHDR and CDR2 SFDVKD. The CDR3 is made up of 14 amino acids. Trimming took off 9 bases at V and 1 base at J, with 11 bases between the two ends. The CDR3 coding sequence is TGTGCCACCGGCCGGGGACAGAACACCGGGGAGCTGTTTTTT. It specifies CATGRGQNTGELFF.

In this sample, this clone turned up a few times. V is TRBV19 and J is TRBJ1-3; maybe TRBD1 (6 bases). The germline V gene has CDR1 LNHDA and CDR2 SQIVND (reference sequence). This CDR3 comprises 14 residues. Trimming cost V 6 bases and J 3 bases, with 12 bases left between them. CDR3 sequence (DNA): TGTGCCAGTAGGTCCGGGACAAATGGAAACACCATATATTTT. The encoded protein is CASRSGTNGNTIYF.

The gene calls are TRBV28 and TRBJ1-3; D is possibly TRBD1 (5 bases). Deletions cut 3 bases from V and 8 bases from J, with 5 bases between. Per the germline V gene, CDR1 is MDHEN and CDR2 is SYDVKM. The CDR3 has 11 residues. The CDR3 DNA reads as TGTGCCAGCAGTTTGGGACACACCATATATTTT. It is translated as CASSLGHTIYF. Full variable domain (rest looked up from reference TRBV28 and TRBJ1-3): DVKVTQSSRYLVKRTGEKVFLECVQDMDHENMFWYRQDPGLGLRLIYFSYDVKMKEKGDIPEGYSVSREKKERFSLILESASTNQTSMYLCASSLGHTIYFGEGSWLTVV.

V and J are TRBV19 and TRBJ1-4; TRBD1 aligns across 9 bases. V shed 9 bases and J 8 bases; nucleotides not matched to a gene: 7. This CDR3 has 13 amino acids. The germline gives CDR1 LNHDA, CDR2 SQIVND (reference sequence). The CDR3 nucleotides are TGTGCCAGCCTCGGGACAGGGCGCGAAAAACTGTTTTTT. Its protein product is CASLGTGREKLFF.